Listed below are T cell receptor beta chains from one sample, sequenced in a study of OX40 agonist ivuxolimab in advanced cancers. Repertoires were generated with immunoSEQ multiplex PCR, while TCRdb's copy carries only in-frame clones and drops some. This table holds roughly 110,000 clones, around 93% found once. Sequenced here: CD4+ or CD8+ T cells sorted from blood, sampled in a trial of the OX40 agonist ivuxolimab. These receptors were obtained from an adult with an advanced solid tumor such as melanoma, head and neck, liver or kidney cancer. CDR3s include the opening cysteine and the closing phenylalanine or tryptophan. Each record gives: D gene, J gene, V gene, CDR3 protein. D genes are given only for firm matches.

d_gene: NA; j_gene: TRBJ1-1; v_gene: TRBV18; CDR3aa: CASSTNGGVNEAFF
d_gene: NA; j_gene: TRBJ2-3; v_gene: TRBV18; CDR3aa: CASSPGSTDTQYF
d_gene: TRBD2; j_gene: TRBJ2-7; v_gene: TRBV7-2; CDR3aa: CASSLEGLAATYEQYF
d_gene: NA; j_gene: TRBJ2-1; v_gene: TRBV6-6; CDR3aa: CASSSRLVDGNEQFF
d_gene: NA; j_gene: TRBJ1-2; v_gene: TRBV19; CDR3aa: CASSMKVGDYGYTF
d_gene: NA; j_gene: TRBJ2-1; v_gene: TRBV9; CDR3aa: CASSVVGGGPSNEQFF
d_gene: NA; j_gene: TRBJ1-2; v_gene: TRBV28; CDR3aa: CASVTGTNYGYTF
d_gene: NA; j_gene: TRBJ1-2; v_gene: TRBV11-1; CDR3aa: CASSLAGSPVKGYTF
d_gene: TRBD1; j_gene: TRBJ2-2; v_gene: TRBV27; CDR3aa: CASRRQGAVDTGELFF
d_gene: TRBD2; j_gene: TRBJ2-5; v_gene: TRBV2; CDR3aa: CASTRTSGAQETQYF
d_gene: NA; j_gene: TRBJ1-1; v_gene: TRBV14; CDR3aa: CASSEQIMNTEAFF
d_gene: TRBD1; j_gene: TRBJ2-2; v_gene: TRBV2; CDR3aa: CASGGQGRNTGELFF
d_gene: TRBD1; j_gene: TRBJ1-1; v_gene: TRBV29-1; CDR3aa: CSVTRTGAKMDTEAFF
d_gene: TRBD1; j_gene: TRBJ1-1; v_gene: TRBV5-4; CDR3aa: CASSFRHGDRDYNTEAFF
d_gene: TRBD2; j_gene: TRBJ2-1; v_gene: TRBV6-5; CDR3aa: CASRPGTSGSHEQFF